This T cell receptor (beta chain) was retrieved from a study of vaccination and CD4 T cells after COVID-19. At the Johns Hopkins FTIC core, DNA taken from cultured CD4+ T cells was sequenced by way of the Oncomine TCR Beta short-read assay. From the PCR reads, TCRdb called clonotypes with MiXCR, one entry per CDR3 protein. Found here are some 15,000 distinct CDR3 sequences, 50% to 75% of them singletons; the top ten hold 9.5% to 12%. The treatment was: approximately 9-day PBMC culture with coronavirus spike peptide pools or control peptides (ViraFEST assay). CDR1 SEHNR and CDR2 FQNEAQ come from the germline V gene (reference sequence). The CDR3 loop spans 15 amino acids. V lost 6 bases and J 6 bases, leaving 21 bases between the germline ends. This clonotype was detected a few times. Antigen unknown.

Input material: CD4+ T cells from blood, cultured in vitro. The source is a human donor who had recovered from COVID-19. The V and J genes are TRBV7-9 and TRBJ2-7; possibly TRBD2 for D (5 bases). The CDR3 sequence is CASSRGPGVAREQYF. The CDR3 coding sequence is TGTGCCAGCAGTCGAGGGCCCGGGGTGGCTCGCGAGCAGTACTTC.